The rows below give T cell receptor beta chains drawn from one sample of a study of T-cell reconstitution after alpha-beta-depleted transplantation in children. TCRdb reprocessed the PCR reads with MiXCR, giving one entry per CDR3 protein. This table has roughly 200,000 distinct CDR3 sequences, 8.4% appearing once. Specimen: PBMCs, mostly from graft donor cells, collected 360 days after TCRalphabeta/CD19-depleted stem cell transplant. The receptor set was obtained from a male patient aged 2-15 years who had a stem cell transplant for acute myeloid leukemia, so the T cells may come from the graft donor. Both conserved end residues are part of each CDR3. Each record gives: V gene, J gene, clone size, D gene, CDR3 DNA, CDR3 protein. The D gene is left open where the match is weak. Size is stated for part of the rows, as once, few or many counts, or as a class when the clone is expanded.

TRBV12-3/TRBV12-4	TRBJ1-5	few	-	TGTGCCAGCAGTTTAGACGGACTCAATCAGCCCCAGCATTTT	CASSLDGLNQPQHF
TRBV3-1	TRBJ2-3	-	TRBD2	TGTGCCAGCAGCTACGGACTAGCGGGAGGGACAGATACGCAGTATTTT	CASSYGLAGGTDTQYF
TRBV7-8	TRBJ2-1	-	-	TGTGCCAGCAGCTTCATAGCGTCATACAATGAGCAGTTCTTC	CASSFIASYNEQFF
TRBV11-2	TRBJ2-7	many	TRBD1	TGTGCCAGCAGAACGACAGGGGGCGCCTACGAGCAGTACTTC	CASRTTGGAYEQYF
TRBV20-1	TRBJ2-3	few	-	TGCAGTGCCCCATTAGCGGTTACTAGCACAGATACGCAGTATTTT	CSAPLAVTSTDTQYF
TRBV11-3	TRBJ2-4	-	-	TGTGCCAGCAGCCCCCCCGGGGTGGACATTCAGTACTTC	CASSPPGVDIQYF
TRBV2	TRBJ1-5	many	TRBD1	TGTGCCAGCAGCGCTTCCCCGGGACAGAGTTTCGATTATAGCAATCAGCCCCAGCATTTT	CASSASPGQSFDYSNQPQHF
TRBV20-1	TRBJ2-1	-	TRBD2	TGCAGTGCCACTTCTAGCGGGAGAGGAGATGAGCAGTTCTTC	CSATSSGRGDEQFF
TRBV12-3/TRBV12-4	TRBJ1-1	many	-	TGTGCCAGCAGTTTTGTCTGGGAAGAAGCTTTCTTT	CASSFVWEEAFF
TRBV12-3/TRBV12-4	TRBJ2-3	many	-	TGTGCCAGCAGTTCTCCCGGACCCTTCTCGACTAGCACAGATACGCAGTATTTT	CASSSPGPFSTSTDTQYF
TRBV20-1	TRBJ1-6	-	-	TGCAGTGCTAGACCCCTTGTGTCAGGGACTTCACCCCTCCACTTT	CSARPLVSGTSPLHF
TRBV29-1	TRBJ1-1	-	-	TGCAGCGCTGAGGTTGGGGTCTTT	CSAEVGVF
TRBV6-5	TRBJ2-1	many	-	TGTGCCAGCAGTTACTCGAATAGGGTTAGCTCCTACAATGAGCAGTTCTTC	CASSYSNRVSSYNEQFF
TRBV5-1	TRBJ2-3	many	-	TGCGCCAGCAGCCTCGGACGGGAAACAGATACGCAGTATTTT	CASSLGRETDTQYF
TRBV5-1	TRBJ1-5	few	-	TGCGCCAGCAGCCCCTACGGACCTGATCAGCCCCAGCATTTT	CASSPYGPDQPQHF
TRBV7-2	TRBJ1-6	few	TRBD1	TGTGCCAGCAGCCAGCGGACAGGGGGAAGTTCACCCCTCCACTTT	CASSQRTGGSSPLHF
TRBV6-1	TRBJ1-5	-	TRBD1	TGTGCCAGCAGTGGGGACAGGAGTAGCAATCAGCCCCAGCATTTT	CASSGDRSSNQPQHF
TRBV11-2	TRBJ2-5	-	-	TGTGCCAGCAGCTTACAGGGCAGACGGTACCAAGAGACCCAGTACTTC	CASSLQGRRYQETQYF
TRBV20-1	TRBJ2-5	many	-	TGCAGTGCTAGAGGCAACAGGGTAGCAGAAGAGACCCAGTACTTC	CSARGNRVAEETQYF
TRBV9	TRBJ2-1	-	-	TGTGCCAGCAGCGTAGGTGTAAGTGAGCAGTTCTTC	CASSVGVSEQFF
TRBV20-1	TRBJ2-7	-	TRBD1	TGCAGTGCCCCAGGGCAGGGGGCCTACGAGCAGTACTTC	CSAPGQGAYEQYF
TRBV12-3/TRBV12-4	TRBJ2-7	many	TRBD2	TGTGCCAGCAGCCTACCGGGACTAGCGCTATACGAGCAGTACTTC	CASSLPGLALYEQYF
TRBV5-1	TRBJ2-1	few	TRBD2	TGCGCCAGCAGCTTGACAGCGGGAGCCTACAATGAGCAGTTCTTC	CASSLTAGAYNEQFF
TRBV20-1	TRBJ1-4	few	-	TGCAGTGCTAGGGCTGGGGGGCGGCTAGAAAAACTGTTTTTT	CSARAGGRLEKLFF
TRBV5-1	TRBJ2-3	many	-	TGCGCCAGCAGCTTGGACGGGGTCCCTAGCACAGATACGCAGTATTTT	CASSLDGVPSTDTQYF
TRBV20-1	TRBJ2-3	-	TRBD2	TGCAGTGCCAAAAGCGGGGGGCCTGCGCCCACAGATACGCAGTATTTT	CSAKSGGPAPTDTQYF
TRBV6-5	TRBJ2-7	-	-	TGTGCCAGCAGTTACTCCAAGGGTGCCTACTACGAGCAGTACTTC	CASSYSKGAYYEQYF